This TCR beta chain was obtained from a study of blood T cell repertoires in COVID-19. The CDR3 is made up of 14 amino acids. The V end was cut by 3 bases, the J end by 0 bases, with 9 bases between. Germline CDR1 SGHVS, CDR2 FQNEAQ. Study processing details: Nucleated cell counts were estimated from reference gene primer amplification. TCRdb keeps only in-frame clones here, not all; method: immunoSEQ multiplex PCR. The V and J calls and clone size are taken from that table; D and trimming were inferred from the DNA. The sample yields more than 200,000 clones, just over 85% seen once. The TCR comes from an elderly man with acute or convalescent COVID-19. The chain joins TRBV7-8 to TRBJ2-7; tentative D call: TRBD1 (5 bases). Material for sequencing was peripheral blood. In nucleotides, the CDR3 is TGTGCCAGCAGCTTGGGCAGGGCCTCCTACGAGCAGTACTTC. This codes for CASSLGRASYEQYF.